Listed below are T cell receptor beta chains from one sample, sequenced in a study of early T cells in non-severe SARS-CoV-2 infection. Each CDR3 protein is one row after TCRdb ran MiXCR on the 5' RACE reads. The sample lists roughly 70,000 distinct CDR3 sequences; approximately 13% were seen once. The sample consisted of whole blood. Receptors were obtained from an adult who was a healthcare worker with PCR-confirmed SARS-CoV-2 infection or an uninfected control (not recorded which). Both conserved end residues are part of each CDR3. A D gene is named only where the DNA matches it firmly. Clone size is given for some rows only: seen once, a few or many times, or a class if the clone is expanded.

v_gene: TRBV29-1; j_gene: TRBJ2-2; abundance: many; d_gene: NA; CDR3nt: TGCAGCGTTGTGTGGCGGCTAGGGTCCGGGGAGCTGTTTTTT; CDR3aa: CSVVWRLGSGELFF
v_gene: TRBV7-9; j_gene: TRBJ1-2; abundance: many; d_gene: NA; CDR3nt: TGTGCCAGCAGCTCCCCCGGGCCCTATGGCTACACCTTC; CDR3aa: CASSSPGPYGYTF
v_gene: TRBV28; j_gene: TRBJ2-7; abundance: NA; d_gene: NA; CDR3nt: TGTGCCAGCAGTTTGTCTCATGCCTACGAGCAGTACTTC; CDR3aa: CASSLSHAYEQYF
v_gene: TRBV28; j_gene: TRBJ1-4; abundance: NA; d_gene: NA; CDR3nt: TGTGCCAGCCAGGGTGGTGTGACTGAAAAACTGTTTTTT; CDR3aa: CASQGGVTEKLFF
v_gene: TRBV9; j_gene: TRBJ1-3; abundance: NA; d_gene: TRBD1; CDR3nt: TGTGCCAGCAGCGCCAACCCGGGACAGGGTTCCGGAAACACCATATATTTT; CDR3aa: CASSANPGQGSGNTIYF
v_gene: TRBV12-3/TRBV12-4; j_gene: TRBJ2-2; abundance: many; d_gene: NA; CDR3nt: TGTGCCAGCAGTTGGACAAACCTTATCCTTACCAGCGGGGAGCTGTTTTTT; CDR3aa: CASSWTNLILTSGELFF
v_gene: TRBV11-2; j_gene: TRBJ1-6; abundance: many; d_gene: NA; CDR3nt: TGTGCCAGCAGCTTACACCAGGGGATTAATTCACCCCTCCACTTT; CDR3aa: CASSLHQGINSPLHF
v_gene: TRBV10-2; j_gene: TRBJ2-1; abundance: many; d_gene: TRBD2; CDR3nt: TGCGCCAGCAGTACATCCAGCGGGGGCCCCAATGAGCAGTTCTTC; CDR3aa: CASSTSSGGPNEQFF
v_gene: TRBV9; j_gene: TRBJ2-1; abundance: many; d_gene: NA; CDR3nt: TGTGCCAGCAGCCGTTACGGACCGAGCGGCGATGAGCAGTTCTTC; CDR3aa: CASSRYGPSGDEQFF
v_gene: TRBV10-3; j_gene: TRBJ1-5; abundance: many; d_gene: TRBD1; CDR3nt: TGTGCCATCAGCGGGACAGGGGAACAGCCCCAGCATTTT; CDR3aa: CAISGTGEQPQHF
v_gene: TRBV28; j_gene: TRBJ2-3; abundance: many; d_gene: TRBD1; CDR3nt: TGTGCCAGCAGCTTAGGGACAGGGCTTAGGAAGAGAGATACGCAGTATTTT; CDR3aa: CASSLGTGLRKRDTQYF
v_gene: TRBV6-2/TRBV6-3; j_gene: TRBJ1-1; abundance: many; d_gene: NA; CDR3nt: TGTGCCAGCATTCGGACGGTGATGAACACTGAAGCTTTCTTT; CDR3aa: CASIRTVMNTEAFF
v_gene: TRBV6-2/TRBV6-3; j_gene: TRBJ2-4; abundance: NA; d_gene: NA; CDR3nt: TGTGCCAGCATGAGGGGCCTAGTAAACATTCAGTACTTC; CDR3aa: CASMRGLVNIQYF
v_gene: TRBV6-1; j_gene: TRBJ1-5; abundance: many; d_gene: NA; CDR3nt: TGTGCCAGCAGTGAACTAATAGGTCAGCCCCAGCATTTT; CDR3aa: CASSELIGQPQHF
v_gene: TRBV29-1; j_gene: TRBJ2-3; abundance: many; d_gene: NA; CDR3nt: TGCAGCGCCCTAAGGGGGGGGCTGGATTCCACAGATACGCAGTATTTT; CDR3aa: CSALRGGLDSTDTQYF
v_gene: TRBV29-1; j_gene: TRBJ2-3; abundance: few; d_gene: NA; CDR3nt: TGCAGCGCCGACAGGCAAAGCACAGATACGCAGTATTTT; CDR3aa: CSADRQSTDTQYF
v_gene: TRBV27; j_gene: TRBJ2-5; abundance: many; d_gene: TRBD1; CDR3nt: TGTGCCAGCAGTTTATCGTGGGGGACAGGGGAAGAGACCCAGTACTTC; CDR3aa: CASSLSWGTGEETQYF
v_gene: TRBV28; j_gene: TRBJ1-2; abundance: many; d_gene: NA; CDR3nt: TGTGCCAGCAGTGACAACTATGGCTACACCTTC; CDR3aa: CASSDNYGYTF
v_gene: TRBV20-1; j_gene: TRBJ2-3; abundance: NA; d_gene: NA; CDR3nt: TGCAGTGCTAGAGACAACACAGATACGCAGTATTTT; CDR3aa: CSARDNTDTQYF
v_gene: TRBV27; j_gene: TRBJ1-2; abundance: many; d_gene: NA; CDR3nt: TGTGCCAGCAGGATTCTTTCAGGGGCCAACTATGGCTACACCTTC; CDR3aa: CASRILSGANYGYTF
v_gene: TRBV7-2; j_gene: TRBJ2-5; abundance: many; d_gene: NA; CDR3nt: TGTGCCAGCAGCTTGGGGGCAGAGACCCAGTACTTC; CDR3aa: CASSLGAETQYF
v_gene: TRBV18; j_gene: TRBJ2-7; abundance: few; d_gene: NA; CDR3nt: TGTGCCAGCTCTCTCGACTCGACCTACGAGCAGTACTTC; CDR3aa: CASSLDSTYEQYF
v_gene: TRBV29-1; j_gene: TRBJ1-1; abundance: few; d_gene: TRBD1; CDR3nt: TGCAGCGTTGCCCCTGGACAGGTGAACACTGAAGCTTTCTTT; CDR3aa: CSVAPGQVNTEAFF
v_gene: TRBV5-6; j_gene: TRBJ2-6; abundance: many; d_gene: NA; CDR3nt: TGTGCCAGCGATGGGCGCTCTGGGGCCAACGTCCTGACTTTC; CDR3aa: CASDGRSGANVLTF
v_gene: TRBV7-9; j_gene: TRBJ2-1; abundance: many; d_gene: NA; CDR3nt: TGTGCCAGCAGCTTAGCGGCGGGTTTGTATGCCAATGAGCAGTTCTTC; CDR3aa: CASSLAAGLYANEQFF
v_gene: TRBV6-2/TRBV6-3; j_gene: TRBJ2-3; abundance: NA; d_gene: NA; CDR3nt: TGTGCCAGCAGTCTCACCCCCGGAGATACGCAGTATTTT; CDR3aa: CASSLTPGDTQYF
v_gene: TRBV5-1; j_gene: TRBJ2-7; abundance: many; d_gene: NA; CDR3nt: TGCGCCAGCAGCCCCCTGGGGACACGGTCCTACGAGCAGTACTTC; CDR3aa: CASSPLGTRSYEQYF
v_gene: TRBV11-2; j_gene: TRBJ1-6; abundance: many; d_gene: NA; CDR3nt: TGTGCCAGCAGCTCCGGATATAATTCACCCCTCCACTTT; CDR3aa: CASSSGYNSPLHF
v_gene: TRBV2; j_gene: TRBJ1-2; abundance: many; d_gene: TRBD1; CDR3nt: TGTGCCAGCAGGGCCCCGGGACAGGGATCTAACTATGGCTACACCTTC; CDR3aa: CASRAPGQGSNYGYTF
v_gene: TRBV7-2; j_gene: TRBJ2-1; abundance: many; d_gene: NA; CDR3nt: TGTGCCAGCAGTCCTGGGACAAACAATGAGCAGTTCTTC; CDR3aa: CASSPGTNNEQFF
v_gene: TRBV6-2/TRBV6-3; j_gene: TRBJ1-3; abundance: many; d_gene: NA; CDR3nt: TGTGCCAGCAGCTGGGACTCTGGAAACACCATATATTTT; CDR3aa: CASSWDSGNTIYF
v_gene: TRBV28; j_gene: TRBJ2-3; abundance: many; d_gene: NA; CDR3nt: TGTGCCAGCAGTTTACGGTTTAGGACGCAGTATTTT; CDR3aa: CASSLRFRTQYF
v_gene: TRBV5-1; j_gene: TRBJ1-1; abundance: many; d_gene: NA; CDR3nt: TGCGCCAGCAGCCCGTCCGGGGGGCTGAACACTGAAGCTTTCTTT; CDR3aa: CASSPSGGLNTEAFF
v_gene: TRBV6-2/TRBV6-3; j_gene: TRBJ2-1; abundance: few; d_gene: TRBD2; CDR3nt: TGTGCCAGCAGTTACACCTCGCAGCGGGAAAACAATGAGCAGTTCTTC; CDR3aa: CASSYTSQRENNEQFF
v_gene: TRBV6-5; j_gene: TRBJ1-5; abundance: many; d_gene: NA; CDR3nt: TGTGCCAGCAGTTACTCTGAGGGAGGGAATCGGCCCCAGCATTTT; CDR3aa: CASSYSEGGNRPQHF
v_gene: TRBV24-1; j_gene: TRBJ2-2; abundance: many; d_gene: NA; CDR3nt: TGTGCCACCAGTGATGTGCGGTCGGGGGATTTGGCCGGGGAGCTGTTTTTT; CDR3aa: CATSDVRSGDLAGELFF
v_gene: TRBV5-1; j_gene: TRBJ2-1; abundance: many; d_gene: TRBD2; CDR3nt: TGCGCCAGCAGCTTGACTAGCGGTCAACCCTACAATGAGCAGTTCTTC; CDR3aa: CASSLTSGQPYNEQFF
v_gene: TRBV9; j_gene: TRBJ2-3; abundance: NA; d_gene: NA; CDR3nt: TGTGCCAGCAGCGCCTATCAGGGGCAGGCAGATACGCAGTATTTT; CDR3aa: CASSAYQGQADTQYF
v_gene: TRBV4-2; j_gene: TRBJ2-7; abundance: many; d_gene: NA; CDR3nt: TGTGCCAGCAGCCTCACGGCAGTATACGAGCAGTACTTC; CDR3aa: CASSLTAVYEQYF
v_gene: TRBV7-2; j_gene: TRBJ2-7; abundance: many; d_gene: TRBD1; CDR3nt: TGTGCCAGCAGCCCTGACAGGGATGGATCCTACGAGCAGTACTTC; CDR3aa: CASSPDRDGSYEQYF
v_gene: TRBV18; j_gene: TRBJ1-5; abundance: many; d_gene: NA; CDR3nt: TGTGCCAGCTCACCAAAGACGGATCAGCCCCAGCATTTT; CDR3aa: CASSPKTDQPQHF
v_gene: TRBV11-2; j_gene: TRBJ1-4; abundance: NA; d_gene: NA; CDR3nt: TGTGCCAGCAGCTTAGAGAATAATGAAAAACTGTTTTTT; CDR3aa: CASSLENNEKLFF
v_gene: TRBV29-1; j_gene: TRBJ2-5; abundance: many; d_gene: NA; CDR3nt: TGCAGCGTTGAACTAGGTGGTCAAGAGACCCAGTACTTC; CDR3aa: CSVELGGQETQYF
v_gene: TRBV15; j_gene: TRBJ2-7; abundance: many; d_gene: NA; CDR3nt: TGTGCCACCAGCAGAGATGTGACTATAAGCGAGCAGTACTTC; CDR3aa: CATSRDVTISEQYF
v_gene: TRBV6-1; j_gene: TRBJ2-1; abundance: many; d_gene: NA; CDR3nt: TGTGCCAGCAGAAGGACCGGGACTTCCTACAATGAGCAGTTCTTC; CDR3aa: CASRRTGTSYNEQFF
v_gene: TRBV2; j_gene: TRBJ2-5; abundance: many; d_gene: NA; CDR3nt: TGTGCCAGCAGTGAAGCGCTAGCAGGGGAGACCCAGTACTTC; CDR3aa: CASSEALAGETQYF
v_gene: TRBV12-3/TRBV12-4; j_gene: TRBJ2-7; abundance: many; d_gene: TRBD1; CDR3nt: TGTGCCAGCAGTGCTGGGACAGACTACGAGCAGTACTTC; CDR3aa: CASSAGTDYEQYF
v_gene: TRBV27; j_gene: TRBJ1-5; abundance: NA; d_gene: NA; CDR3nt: TGTGCCAGCTCTCTGGTCAGGGACGGTAATCAGCCCCAGCATTTT; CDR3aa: CASSLVRDGNQPQHF
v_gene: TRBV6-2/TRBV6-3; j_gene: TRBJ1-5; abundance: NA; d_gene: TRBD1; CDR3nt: TGTGCCAGCAGTTACGGACAGGGAGGACAGCCCCAGCATTTT; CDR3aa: CASSYGQGGQPQHF
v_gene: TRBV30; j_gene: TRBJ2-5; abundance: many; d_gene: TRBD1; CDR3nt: TGTGCCTGGGAGGGACAGGGGGTGACCCAGTACTTC; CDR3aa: CAWEGQGVTQYF
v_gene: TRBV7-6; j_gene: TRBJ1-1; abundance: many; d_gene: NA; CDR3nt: TGTGCCAGCAGCTTAAGGGGGATGGCTGAAGCTTTCTTT; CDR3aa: CASSLRGMAEAFF
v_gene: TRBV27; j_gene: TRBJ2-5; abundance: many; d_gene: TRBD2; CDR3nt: TGTGCCAGCAGCAGGGGACTAGCCCAAGAGACCCAGTACTTC; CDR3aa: CASSRGLAQETQYF
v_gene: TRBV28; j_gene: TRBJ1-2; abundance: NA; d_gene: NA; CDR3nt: TGTGCCAGCAGCTTGCCCCCAGGCTCCTATGGCTACACCTTC; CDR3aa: CASSLPPGSYGYTF
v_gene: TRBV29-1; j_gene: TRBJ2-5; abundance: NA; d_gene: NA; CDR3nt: TGCAGCGTTGACACGGGACAAGAGACCCAGTACTTC; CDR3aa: CSVDTGQETQYF